This T cell receptor (beta chain) was identified in a study of cytomegalovirus exposure and HLA in healthy donors (dated by TCRdb to the late 2010s). Looking at the study overall: In an earlier analysis of 550 to 750 of the donors, about 270 Gb of sequence data and about 110 million unique TCR beta sequences from 150 million to 200 million T cells were reported. Roughly 300 gigabases of sequencing data and some 85 million unique TCR sequences were included in an early release covering several hundred HLA-typed donors. To predict cytomegalovirus infection status, the study brought together high-throughput TCR immunosequencing, statistical association of individual TCRs with disease status, and machine learning. Donor age, sex, ethnicity and CMV serostatus were compiled together with the repertoire data. HLA typing included class I and class II loci at four-digit resolution. The number of donors typed differed by locus, with 629-630 for A, B, C, DRB1 and DQB1, about 500 for DQA1, some 570 for DPA1, and approximately 470 for DPB1. Of the roughly 400 genotyped donors, 81% were placed in the genetic ancestry cluster associated with self-reported Caucasian donors. Using immunosequencing, the study profiled T cell repertoires from 666 subjects and related those repertoires to cytomegalovirus serostatus. The study aimed to test whether signatures of past pathogen exposure could be identified by cataloging public T cell receptors. Because of strong linkage in the cohort, five DR-DQ haplotypes were treated as single units for association and clustering. The later analysis used no new phenotypic data to find candidate immune exposures, relying instead on TCR beta sequences and their occurrence across donors. To decide whether each TCR beta V gene segment behaved as functional or pseudogenic, an earlier analysis of some 600 of the donors relied on high-throughput TCR beta sequencing. All discovery cohort repertoires had been generated on a single sequencing platform. In addition to the first cohort of 666 subjects, a separate validation cohort of some 120 different subjects was used. On average, over 200,000 unique TCR beta nucleotide sequences were sequenced per donor among several hundred genotyped donors of the cohort, with 15% to 20% of those sequences being non-productive. Genome-wide SNP genotypes for about 55% of the roughly 670 donors were used in a later genetic analysis, which treated that subset as a discovery cohort. In a later analysis, previously published TCR beta repertoires from 670 or so donors were re-analyzed and high-resolution HLA genotyping was added so that TCR occurrence patterns could be studied. Beyond this particular receptor, the publication reports: Linkage disequilibrium might explain the correlated functional status among segregating V segments, but an unknown experimental factor could not be excluded. Because HLA typing was missing for some donors at each locus, association tests included only the typed subset. In vitro tests confirmed that a few of the cytomegalovirus-associated TCR beta chains recognize cytomegalovirus antigens. The sequencing pipeline was judged likely to have produced a cluster of highly shared sequence variants as a technical artifact. This cohort had only TCR beta chains sequenced, and the lack of alpha or paired-chain data limited which features could be detected. A later analysis found that HLA-associated TCR beta chains were more clonally expanded and had lower generation probabilities than equally common non-associated chains. The study listed 150 to 200 TCR beta chains as associated with cytomegalovirus. The authors suggested that the approach could potentially be extended to other disease states and immunological phenotypes. A later analysis reported that several top co-occurrence clusters appeared linked to parvovirus B19, influenza, CMV and Epstein-Barr virus. Some IMGT-functional V segments, including TRBV6-2 and TRBV6-3, could not be distinguished by the 87-base-pair reads and were therefore excluded. An association between a missense DCLRE1C variant and V-gene and J-gene trimming of TCR beta chains was found in a later genetic analysis and replicated in an independent cohort. Assigning TCR associations to individual alleles was difficult when HLA alleles, especially DR and DQ, strongly co-occurred. In a later analysis, most CMV-associated TCR beta chains were found to appear HLA-restricted, with HLA associations seemingly driven largely by CMV exposure. Most TCR sequences were seen in very few donors, while some public TCRs were found in many individuals. A further reported finding was that TCR beta sequences accurately predicted the HLA-A and HLA-B alleles for most subjects in the first cohort. In a later analysis, the rate of TCR association differed among HLA loci, with DRB1 alleles having the most associated TCRs and HLA-C alleles having the fewest. In both the original and validation cohorts, the classifier was reported to diagnose cytomegalovirus status with high specificity and sensitivity. In a later analysis, some 18,000 TCR beta sequences were associated with specific HLA alleles at a false discovery rate of 0.05. Presence/absence analyses assumed roughly uniform sequencing depth across donors, an assumption that may not hold. CMV serostatus was the only immune exposure information available for the cohort. In an earlier analysis of roughly 500 of the donors, most TCR beta V segments appeared in productive rearrangements about 87% or about 30% of the time, broadly matching IMGT annotations. A later genetic analysis reported fewer N-insertions in productive TCRs among donors in an Asian-associated ancestry cluster than the roughly 700-donor mean. The earlier analysis of approximately 540 of the donors excluded 15 to 20 rarely observed V segments, including chromosome 9 orphons, because counts were too low.

In total, roughly 710 healthy bone marrow donors made up the cohort. At the time of sampling, all cohort members were nominally healthy, though unrecorded immune exposures were likely present. The donor was CMV seropositive and belonged to the group of more than 250 seropositive cohort members. A peripheral blood sample was provided by each donor, and peripheral blood mononuclear cells were used for TCR beta sequencing. The Qiagen DNeasy Blood Extraction Kit was used to extract genomic DNA from the blood cell samples. This clone appeared a few times. Its antigen remains undetermined. There are no base qualities to consult, and no much larger clone falls within one base. The library relied on the immunoSEQ multiplex PCR assay. For the multiplex PCR, a mixture combining 60 forward primers for TCR Vbeta segments and 13 reverse primers for TCR Jbeta segments was used. Amplification of the CDR3 region of rearranged TCR beta genes was performed with a multiplex PCR assay on genomic DNA. The Illumina HiSeq System was used to sequence the amplified TCR beta libraries as 87-base-pair reads. The paper's data handling went like this. A later analysis tallied 75 million to 95 million unique TCR beta chains across the 610 or so repertoires, and about 12 million of those chains were shared by two or more donors. Raw reads were error-corrected and collapsed into unique sequences by a nearest-neighbor algorithm in which closely related sequences were merged to remove PCR and sequencing errors. To assign V, D and J gene segments, CDR3 sequences were aligned to IMGT reference sequences. For a sequence to be retained, at least a six-nucleotide match to both a V gene segment and a J gene segment was required. Rearrangements were called productive when the CDR3 lacked stop codons and stayed in frame with V and J; all others were non-productive. CDR3 was defined by IMGT convention, running from the second conserved V-encoded cysteine to the conserved J-encoded phenylalanine. In an earlier analysis of more than 550 of the donors, sequences lacking an unambiguous match to a single V gene segment were excluded. An earlier analysis of a few hundred of the donors called V segments functional above 56.7% productive rearrangements and segregating when the between-donor standard deviation exceeded 5%. A statistical classification framework was developed to diagnose cytomegalovirus status using the catalog of TCR beta chain sequences. In a later analysis, V and J genes were assigned by comparing TCR nucleotide sequences against IMGT/GENE-DB human TR gene sequences. The TCRdist pipeline was used in a later analysis to assign CDR3 sequences and most-parsimonious VDJ recombination scenarios. A later analysis defined each TCR beta chain by its CDR3 amino acid sequence plus V-gene family, and excluded reads lacking a unique V-gene family. A later analysis removed 550 to 700 highly shared, low-generation-probability nucleotide sequences to deal with suspected cross-contamination and a sequencing artifact. In a later analysis, a clonal expansion index for each public chain was calculated from normalized within-repertoire ranks of inferred template counts. In a later analysis, generation probabilities were computed using a VDJ recombination model fitted to out-of-frame rearrangements, and the results were checked against IGoR. Hypergeometric tests were used in a later analysis to score TCR-TCR, TCR-HLA and TCR-CMV co-occurrence, with a repertoire-size bias correction applied to the TCR pairs. In a later analysis, false discovery rates were estimated by permuting HLA or CMV assignments 20 times. In a later analysis, co-occurring TCRs were grouped using DBSCAN, and TCRdist sequence similarity was added for clustering within HLA-allele-positive subsets. Repertoires with fewer than 30,000 or more than 120,000 public chains were left out of co-occurrence clustering, as were about five repertoires with anomalous nucleotide sharing. TCRdb retrieved this table from immuneACCESS and kept in-frame rearrangements only. Not all clones are present; in checked studies, unresolved V genes account for under half, and no reason is known for the remainder. The DNA gave D and trimming, while V, J and clone size come from that table. Recorded for this sample are 100,000 to 150,000 clones; 65% to 90% of them occurred a single time. Jointly, the top ten make up 2.5% to 3% of the sample.

The germline V end is reduced by 7 bases and the J end by 5 bases; junction bases left unmatched: 3. CDR1 is given as MNHEY and CDR2 as SVGAGI, both from the germline V gene. Including cysteine and phenylalanine, the CDR3 has 13 amino acids. The retained sequence is limited to the CDR3, 39 bases, with the frame set at the first base. The sequence is built from TRBV6-5 and TRBJ1-5; 9 bases in the middle match TRBD1. Sequenced input: PBMCs. The receptor was isolated from a woman between 18 and 29 years old in good health and CMV-seropositive. CDR3 protein: CASTGQGYQPQHF. The sequenced DNA is TGTGCCAGCACGGGACAGGGCTATCAGCCCCAGCATTTT.